This T cell receptor beta chain stems from a study of post-analysis software for immune sequencing data. Study-wide context: Relapsing-remitting, secondary progressive and progressive-relapsing multiple sclerosis were all included among the disease courses. Findings and caveats of the study: Versus controls, multiple sclerosis patients showed significantly lower diversity (normalized Chao1). The authors found that F measure strongly co-clustered same-batch samples.

As concerns this clonotype: Its matching antigen is unknown.

Unique molecular identifiers were built into the TCR beta cDNA libraries. Once roughly 0.9 to 11 million T cells were used, roughly 0.5 million cDNA molecules resulted. In TCRdb, the PCR reads were re-called with MiXCR into one record per CDR3 protein. This sample has hundreds of thousands of distinct CDR3 sequences, with roughly 30% found just once. Material for sequencing was blood. The source of this sequence is a girl between 10 and 17 years old with multiple sclerosis.

The CDR3 DNA is TGTGCCATCAGTGAGACGACCAGGTTTGTTACCTACAATGAGCAGTTCTTC. Its translation is CAISETTRFVTYNEQFF. The V and J genes are TRBV10-3 and TRBJ2-1; D unresolved. V lost 2 bases to trimming and J lost 2 bases, with 16 bases between them. Germline V gene sequence: CDR1 ENHRY, CDR2 SYGVKD. The CDR3 runs 17 residues.